This TCR beta chain derives from a study of PD-L1 blockade in urothelial cancer. Study-wide context: The number of prior chemotherapy regimens per patient was 0 to 3. The authors examined blood 3 weeks (second dose) and 6 weeks after treatment start. The study, taken as a whole, reports: When pretreatment blood TCR clonality was below the median, it predicted better survival.

To note about this clone: The target antigen is unknown.

J gave up 12 bases and V 4 bases, and 11 bases lay outside the gene matches. Germline V gene lookup returns CDR1 MNHEY and CDR2 SMNVEV (reference sequence). The CDR3 consists of 14 residues. Measured with immunoSEQ multiplex PCR; TCRdb has only the in-frame clones, and not every one. The sample includes around 56,000 clones, 70% to 90% of them seen just once. Patients' cancers were locally advanced or metastatic urothelial carcinomas. The specimen was PBMCs, collected around atezolizumab (anti-PD-L1) treatment. The origin of this receptor is a man aged 50 to 59 with urothelial cancer. The chain links TRBV27 to TRBJ1-3, with 8 nucleotides matching TRBD1. CDR3 loop: CASSYTGTGNIIYF. The CDR3 coding sequence is TGTGCCAGCAGTTATACCGGGACAGGAAATATCATATATTTT.